The 5 T cell receptor beta chains below all came from one sample that was sequenced in a study of regulatory T cells in long-lasting Graves disease. iRepertoire HTBI primers and Arm-PCR of CDR3 regions built TCR beta libraries. TCRdb re-called the multiplex PCR reads through MiXCR, storing one row per CDR3 protein. This sample has 350,000 to 400,000 distinct CDR3 sequences, with about 17% found just once. Time point: newly diagnosed GD, antithyroid drugs for less than 3 months. From RNA extracted from PBMCs, the TCR library was made. This sample was also put to use in a study of T cells in Graves' hyperthyroidism and ophthalmopathy.

Sample: peripheral blood mononuclear cells (PBMCs), taken at new diagnosis, from a patient treated with antithyroid drugs. The receptor set was obtained from a woman aged 18-29 years with Graves disease.

The CDR3 region is CASSRWGLDTEAFF. The DNA of the CDR3 is TGTGCCAGTAGTCGTTGGGGATTGGACACTGAAGCTTTCTTT. This chain connects TRBV19 to TRBJ1-1, with D hard to call. Trimming pared 5 bases from V and 3 bases from J, leaving 13 bases between. The length of the CDR3 is 14 residues. Germline values: CDR1 LNHDA, CDR2 SQIVND (reference sequence).

V gene TRBV9 combines with J gene TRBJ1-2, with D uncertain. CDR1 SGDLS and CDR2 YYNGEE come from the germline V gene. This CDR3 spans 13 amino acids. With 3 bases removed from V and 4 bases from J, the gap between germline ends came to 10 bases. CDR3 in DNA: TGTGCCAGCAGCGCAGACTTTGGCTATGGCTACACCTTC. It specifies CASSADFGYGYTF.

V gene TRBV5-1 combines with J gene TRBJ1-1; no reliable D call. Germline values: CDR1 SGHRS, CDR2 YFSETQ. Trimming stripped 2 bases from V and 3 bases from J, with 23 bases between. CDR3 length: 18 amino acids. This chain's CDR3 is CASSLLTYQKARDTEAFF. CDR3 bases: TGCGCCAGCAGCTTATTGACATACCAAAAGGCCCGGGACACTGAAGCTTTCTTT.

This sequence joins TRBV28 and TRBJ1-1; perhaps TRBD1 as D (5 bases). V was shortened by 5 bases and J by 4 bases, with 14 bases between the two germline ends. This CDR3 comprises 14 residues. Germline V gives CDR1 MDHEN, CDR2 SYDVKM. The CDR3 bases are TGTGCCAGCAGTAACAGGCCCATGAGCACTGAAGCTTTCTTT. The encoded protein is CASSNRPMSTEAFF.

The chain couples TRBV5-4 to TRBJ2-7; TRBD2 might be the D (6 bases). This CDR3 comprises 12 residues. Trimming removed 10 bases from V and 6 bases from J, with 17 bases in between. CDR1 and CDR2 from the germline V gene are SGHNT and YYREEE (reference sequence). CDR3 sequence: CASGGASSEQYF. In DNA, the CDR3 is TGTGCCTCCGGGGGAGCTTCGTCCGAGCAGTACTTC.